This T cell receptor beta chain was identified during a study of OX40 agonist ivuxolimab in advanced cancers. At the level of the study: Patients took ivuxolimab, an agonistic anti-OX40 (CD134) antibody.

Study conclusions and caveats: Among the lowest peripheral clonal expansion occurred in 0.1-3.0 mg/kg partial responders.

Details on this clone: What it binds is unknown.

CDR1 is LNHDA, CDR2 SQIVND, per germline (reference sequence). The CDR3 spans 15 residues. Trimming removed 7 bases from V and 3 bases from J, with 18 bases in between. The repertoire was sequenced with immunoSEQ multiplex PCR; TCRdb's copy has only in-frame clones and lacks some. The sample contains over 25,000 clones, 65% to 90% of which appear only once. The chain combines TRBV19 with TRBJ1-2; D possibly corresponds to TRBD1 (5 bases). The sample here was CD4+ or CD8+ T cells sorted from blood, taken in a trial of the OX40 agonist ivuxolimab. The TCR originated in an adult with an advanced solid tumor such as melanoma, head and neck, liver or kidney cancer. The CDR3 region has the DNA TGTGCCAGTACCCTAGGATGGGGCGTCGACTATGGCTACACCTTC. It specifies CASTLGWGVDYGYTF.